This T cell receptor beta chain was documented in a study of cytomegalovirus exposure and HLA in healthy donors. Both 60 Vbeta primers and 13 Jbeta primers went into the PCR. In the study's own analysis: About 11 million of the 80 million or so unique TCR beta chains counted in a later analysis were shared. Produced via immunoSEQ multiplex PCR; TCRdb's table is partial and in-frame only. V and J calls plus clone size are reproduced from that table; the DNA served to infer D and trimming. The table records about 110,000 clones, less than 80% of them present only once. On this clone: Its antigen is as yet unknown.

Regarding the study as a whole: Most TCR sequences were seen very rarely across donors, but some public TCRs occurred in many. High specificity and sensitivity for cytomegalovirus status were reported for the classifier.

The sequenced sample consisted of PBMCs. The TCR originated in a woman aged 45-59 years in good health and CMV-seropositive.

The CDR3 DNA follows: TGTGCCAGTAGTATAGAAGGAGTAGGAGAGACCCAGTACTTC. Protein product: CASSIEGVGETQYF. The V and J genes are TRBV19 and TRBJ2-5; D unclear. The CDR3 loop spans 14 amino acids. Between the trimmed V and J ends, which lost 0 bases and 4 bases, there was a span of 9 bases. Germline V gene sequence: CDR1 LNHDA, CDR2 SQIVND (reference sequence).